This T cell receptor (beta chain) comes out of a study of blood T cell repertoires in COVID-19. Recruitment covered roughly 22 US areas and drew participants whose ages spanned about 18 to 100 years. The CDR3 consists of 14 residues. The junction had 9 bases not matched to a gene; V was cut back by 5 bases and J by 10 bases. Germline V gene sequence: CDR1 MNHEY, CDR2 SVGEGT. In its sample, this clone was seen once. Original processing methods: Estimation of nucleated cell counts relied on the amplification of reference gene primers. Assay: immunoSEQ multiplex PCR; the TCRdb copy retains only in-frame clones and omits some. That table supplies the V and J calls and clone size; D and trimming were determined from the DNA. The data show fewer than 200,000 clones, with around 83% seen just once and about 3.3% held by the top ten.

This TCR came from a woman in her twenties or thirties who had been exposed to COVID-19. The chain links TRBV6-2 or TRBV6-3 to TRBJ1-3, with TRBD1 identical over 9 bases. Specimen: PBMCs or T cells enriched from blood (not recorded which). The CDR3 protein is CASSAGQGNLTIYF. For the CDR3, the DNA is TGTGCCAGCAGTGCCGGACAGGGGAATTTAACCATATATTTT.